This record covers a single TCR beta chain. Antigen: not known. This entry belongs to a study of T cells after posttransplantation cyclophosphamide. Study-level results: Recipient CMV seropositivity and CMV reactivation strongly tracked TRB clonality. Skin or GI-infiltrating T cells shared few TRB sequences with blood.

Only in-frame clones appear in the TCRdb table, and some are missing; sequencing was by immunoSEQ multiplex PCR. The sample has about 14,000 clones; more than 70% are singletons. Methotrexate plus calcineurin inhibitor accompanied controls' myeloablative marrow transplants; sampling was 1 year later. Germline-derived CDR1 and CDR2 are MNHEY and SVGAGI. The CDR3 has 14 amino acids. Between the trimmed V and J ends, which lost 2 bases and 0 bases, there was a span of 6 bases. The J gene is TRBJ2-3, the V gene TRBV6-5; D call uncertain. This TCR was sampled from a male patient aged 18 to 29 who received an allogeneic stem cell transplant from a related donor, was CMV-positive, and had no GVHD. Some T cells may trace back to the graft donor. Sequencing was performed on PBMCs, taken 371 days after allogeneic stem cell transplant with calcineurin inhibitor and methotrexate. The CDR3 DNA sequence: TGTGCCAGCAGTTACACCGGGAGCACAGATACGCAGTATTTT. This gives the protein CASSYTGSTDTQYF.